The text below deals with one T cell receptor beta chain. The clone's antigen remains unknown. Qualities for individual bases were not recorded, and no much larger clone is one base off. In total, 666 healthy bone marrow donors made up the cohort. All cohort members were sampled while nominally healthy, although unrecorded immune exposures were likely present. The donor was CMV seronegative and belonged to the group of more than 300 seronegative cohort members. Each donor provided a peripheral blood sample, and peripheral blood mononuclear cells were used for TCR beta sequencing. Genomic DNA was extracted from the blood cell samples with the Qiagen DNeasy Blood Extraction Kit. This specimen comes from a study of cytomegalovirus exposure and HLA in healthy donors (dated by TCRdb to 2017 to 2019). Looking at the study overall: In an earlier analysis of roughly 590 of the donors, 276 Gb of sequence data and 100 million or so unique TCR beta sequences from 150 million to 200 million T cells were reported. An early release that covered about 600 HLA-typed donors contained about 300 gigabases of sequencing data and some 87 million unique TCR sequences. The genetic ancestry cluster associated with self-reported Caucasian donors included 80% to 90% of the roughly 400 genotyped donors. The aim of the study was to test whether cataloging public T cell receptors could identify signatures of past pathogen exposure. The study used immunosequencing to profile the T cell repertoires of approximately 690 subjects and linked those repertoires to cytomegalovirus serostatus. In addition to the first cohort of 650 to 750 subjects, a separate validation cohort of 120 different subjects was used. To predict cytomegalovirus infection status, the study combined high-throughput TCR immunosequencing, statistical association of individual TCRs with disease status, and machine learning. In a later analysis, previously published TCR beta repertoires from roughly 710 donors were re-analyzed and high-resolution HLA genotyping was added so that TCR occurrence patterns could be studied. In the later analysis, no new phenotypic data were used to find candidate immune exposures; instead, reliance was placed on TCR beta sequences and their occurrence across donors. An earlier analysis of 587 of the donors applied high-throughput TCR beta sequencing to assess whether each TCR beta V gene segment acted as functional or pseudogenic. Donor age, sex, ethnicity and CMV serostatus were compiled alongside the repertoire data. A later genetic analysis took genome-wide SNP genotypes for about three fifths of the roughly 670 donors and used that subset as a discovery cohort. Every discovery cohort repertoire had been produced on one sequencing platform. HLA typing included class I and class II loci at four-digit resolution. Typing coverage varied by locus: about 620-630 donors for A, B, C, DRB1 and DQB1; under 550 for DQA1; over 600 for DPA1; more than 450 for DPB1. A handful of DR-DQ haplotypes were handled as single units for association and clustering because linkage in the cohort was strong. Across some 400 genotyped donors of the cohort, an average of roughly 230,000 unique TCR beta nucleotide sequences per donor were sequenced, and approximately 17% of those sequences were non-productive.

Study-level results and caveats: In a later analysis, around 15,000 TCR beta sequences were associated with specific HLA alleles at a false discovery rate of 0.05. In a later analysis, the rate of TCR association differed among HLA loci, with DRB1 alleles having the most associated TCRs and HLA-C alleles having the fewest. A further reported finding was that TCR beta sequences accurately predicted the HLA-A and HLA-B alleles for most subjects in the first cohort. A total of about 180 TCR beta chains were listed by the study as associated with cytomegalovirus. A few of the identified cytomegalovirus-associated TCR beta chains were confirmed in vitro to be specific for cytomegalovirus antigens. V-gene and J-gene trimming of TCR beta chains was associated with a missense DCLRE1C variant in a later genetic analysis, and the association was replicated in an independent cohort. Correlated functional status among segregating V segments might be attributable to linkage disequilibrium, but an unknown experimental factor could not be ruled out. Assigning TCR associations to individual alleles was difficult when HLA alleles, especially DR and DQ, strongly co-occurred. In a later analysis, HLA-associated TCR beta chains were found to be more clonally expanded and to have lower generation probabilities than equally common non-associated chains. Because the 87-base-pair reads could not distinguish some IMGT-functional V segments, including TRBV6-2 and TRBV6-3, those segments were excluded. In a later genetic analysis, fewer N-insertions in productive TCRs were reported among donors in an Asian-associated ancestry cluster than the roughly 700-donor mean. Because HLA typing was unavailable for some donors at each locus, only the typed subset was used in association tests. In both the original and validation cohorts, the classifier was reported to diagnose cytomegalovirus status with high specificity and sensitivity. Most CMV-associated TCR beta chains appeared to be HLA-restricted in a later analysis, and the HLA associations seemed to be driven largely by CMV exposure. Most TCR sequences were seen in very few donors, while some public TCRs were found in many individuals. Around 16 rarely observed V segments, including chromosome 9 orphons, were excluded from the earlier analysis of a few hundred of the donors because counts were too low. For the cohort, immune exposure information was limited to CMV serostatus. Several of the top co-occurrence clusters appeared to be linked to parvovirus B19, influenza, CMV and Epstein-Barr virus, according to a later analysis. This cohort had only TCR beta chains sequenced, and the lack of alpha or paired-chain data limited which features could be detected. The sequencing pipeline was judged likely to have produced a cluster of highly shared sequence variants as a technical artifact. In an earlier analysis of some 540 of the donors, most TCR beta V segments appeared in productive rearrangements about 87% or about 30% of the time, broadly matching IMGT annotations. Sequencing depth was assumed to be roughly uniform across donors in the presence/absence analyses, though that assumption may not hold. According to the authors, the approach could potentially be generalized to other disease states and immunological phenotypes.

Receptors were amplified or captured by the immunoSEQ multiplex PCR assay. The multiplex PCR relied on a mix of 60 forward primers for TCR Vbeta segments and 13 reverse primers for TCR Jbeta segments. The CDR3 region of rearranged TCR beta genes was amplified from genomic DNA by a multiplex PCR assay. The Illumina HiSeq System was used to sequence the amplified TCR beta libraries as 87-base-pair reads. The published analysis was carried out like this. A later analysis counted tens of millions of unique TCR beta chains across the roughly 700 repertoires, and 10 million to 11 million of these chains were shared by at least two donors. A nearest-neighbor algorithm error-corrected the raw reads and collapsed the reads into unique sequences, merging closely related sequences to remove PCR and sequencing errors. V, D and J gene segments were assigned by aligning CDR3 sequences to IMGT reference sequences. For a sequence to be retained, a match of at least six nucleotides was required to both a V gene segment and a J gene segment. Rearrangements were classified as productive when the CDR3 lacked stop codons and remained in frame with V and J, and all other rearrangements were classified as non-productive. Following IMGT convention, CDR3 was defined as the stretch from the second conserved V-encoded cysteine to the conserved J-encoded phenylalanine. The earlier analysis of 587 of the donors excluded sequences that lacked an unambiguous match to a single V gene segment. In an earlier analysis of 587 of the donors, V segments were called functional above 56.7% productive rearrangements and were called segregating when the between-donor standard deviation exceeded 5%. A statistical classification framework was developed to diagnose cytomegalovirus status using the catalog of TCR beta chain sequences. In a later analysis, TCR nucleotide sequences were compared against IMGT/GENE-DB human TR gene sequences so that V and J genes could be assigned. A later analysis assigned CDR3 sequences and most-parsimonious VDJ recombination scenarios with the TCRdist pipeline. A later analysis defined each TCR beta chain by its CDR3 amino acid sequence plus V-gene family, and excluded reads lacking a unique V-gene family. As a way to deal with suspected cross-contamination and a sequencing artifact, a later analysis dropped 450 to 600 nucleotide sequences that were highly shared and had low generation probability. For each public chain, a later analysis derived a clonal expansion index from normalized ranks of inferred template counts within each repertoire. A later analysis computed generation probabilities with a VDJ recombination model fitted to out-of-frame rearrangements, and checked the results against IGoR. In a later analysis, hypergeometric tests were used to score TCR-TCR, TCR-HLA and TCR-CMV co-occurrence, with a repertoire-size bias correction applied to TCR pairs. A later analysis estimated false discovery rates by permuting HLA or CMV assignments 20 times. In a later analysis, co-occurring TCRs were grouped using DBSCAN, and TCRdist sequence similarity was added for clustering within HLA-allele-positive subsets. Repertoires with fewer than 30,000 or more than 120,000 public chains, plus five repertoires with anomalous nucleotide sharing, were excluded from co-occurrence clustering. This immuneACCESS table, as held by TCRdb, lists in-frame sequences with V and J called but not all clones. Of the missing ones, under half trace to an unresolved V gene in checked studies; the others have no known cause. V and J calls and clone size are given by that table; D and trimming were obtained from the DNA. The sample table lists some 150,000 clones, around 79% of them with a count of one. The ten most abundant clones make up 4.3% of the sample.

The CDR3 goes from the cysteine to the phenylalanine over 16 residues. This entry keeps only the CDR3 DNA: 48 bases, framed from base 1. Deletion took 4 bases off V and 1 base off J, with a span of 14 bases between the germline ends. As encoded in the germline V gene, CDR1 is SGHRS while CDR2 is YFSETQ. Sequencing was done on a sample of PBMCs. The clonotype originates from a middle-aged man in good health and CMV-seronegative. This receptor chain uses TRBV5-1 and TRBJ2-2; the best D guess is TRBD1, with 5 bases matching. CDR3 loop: CASSPRVGVNTGELFF. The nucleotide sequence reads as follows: TGCGCCAGCAGCCCTAGGGTAGGGGTGAACACCGGGGAGCTGTTTTTT.